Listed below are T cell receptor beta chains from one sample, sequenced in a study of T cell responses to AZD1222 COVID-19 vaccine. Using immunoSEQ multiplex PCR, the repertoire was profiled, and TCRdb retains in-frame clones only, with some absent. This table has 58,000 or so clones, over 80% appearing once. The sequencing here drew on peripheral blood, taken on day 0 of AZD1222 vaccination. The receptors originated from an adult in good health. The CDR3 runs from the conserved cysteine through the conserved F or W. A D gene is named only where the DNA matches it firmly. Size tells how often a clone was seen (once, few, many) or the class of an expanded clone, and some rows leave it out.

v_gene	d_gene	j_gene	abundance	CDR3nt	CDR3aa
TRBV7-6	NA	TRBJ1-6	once	TGTGCCAGCAGCTTAAGTCAGGGATTCTCCGGGAATTCACCCCTCCACTTT	CASSLSQGFSGNSPLHF
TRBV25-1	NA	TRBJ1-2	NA	TGTGCCAGCAGTGAATATCAGGGACGCTATGGCTACACCTTC	CASSEYQGRYGYTF
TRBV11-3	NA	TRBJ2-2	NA	TGTGCCAGCAGCTCGACGGGGAACACCGGGGAGCTGTTTTTT	CASSSTGNTGELFF
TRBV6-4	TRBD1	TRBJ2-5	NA	TGTGCCGGGGGACAGAACGAAGAGACCCAGTACTTC	CAGGQNEETQYF
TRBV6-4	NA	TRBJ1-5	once	TGTGCCAGCAGCCAAGGGCCGGATAGCAATCAGCCCCAGCATTTT	CASSQGPDSNQPQHF
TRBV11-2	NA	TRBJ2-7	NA	TGTGCCAGCAGCCCAGAGGGGGGATCCCACGAGCAGTACTTC	CASSPEGGSHEQYF
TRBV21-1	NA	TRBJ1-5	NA	TGTGCCAGCAGCAAAGATCGCGACAGGGCCGGTCGTAATCAGCCCCAGCATTTT	CASSKDRDRAGRNQPQHF
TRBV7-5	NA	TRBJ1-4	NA	TGTGCCAGAAGCTTCCCACCGGGACAAGTTTTTGAAAAACTGTTTTTT	CARSFPPGQVFEKLFF
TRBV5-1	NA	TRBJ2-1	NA	TGCGCCAGCAGCTTGGATGGAGGGCGCACCTACAATGAGCAGTTCTTC	CASSLDGGRTYNEQFF
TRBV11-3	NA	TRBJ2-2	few	TGTGCCAGCAGCTTGAAAAGGGTGGGGTCCGGGGAGCTGTTTTTT	CASSLKRVGSGELFF
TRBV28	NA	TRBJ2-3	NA	TGTGCCAGCAGCGCTGGGATAGATACGCAGTATTTT	CASSAGIDTQYF
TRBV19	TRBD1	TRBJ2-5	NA	TGTGCCAGTAGTGCCGGGACAGGGATAGAGACCCAGTACTTC	CASSAGTGIETQYF
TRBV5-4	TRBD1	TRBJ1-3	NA	TGTGCCAGCAGCCAGGGACAGAACTCTGGAAACACCATATATTTT	CASSQGQNSGNTIYF
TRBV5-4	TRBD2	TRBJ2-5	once	TGTGCCAGCGGCAGGAGCGGGGGGGCCCTAGAGACCCAGTACTTC	CASGRSGGALETQYF
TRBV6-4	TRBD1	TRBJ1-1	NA	TGTGCCAGCAGAGGAGCGGACAGGACTTGGCGGGGCACTGAAGCTTTCTTT	CASRGADRTWRGTEAFF
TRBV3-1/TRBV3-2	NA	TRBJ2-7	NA	TGTGCCAGCAGCCGGGACCGCTCCTACGAGCAGTACTTC	CASSRDRSYEQYF
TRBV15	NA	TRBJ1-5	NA	TGTGCCACCAGCAGAGACAGGGGAGGTCAGCCCCAGCATTTT	CATSRDRGGQPQHF
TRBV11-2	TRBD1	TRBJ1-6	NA	TGTGCCAGCAGCTCCAGGGGGACTGTCTATAATTCACCCCTCCACTTT	CASSSRGTVYNSPLHF
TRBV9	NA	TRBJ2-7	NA	TGTGCCAGCAGCGTAGATGGGGGATCCTACGAGCAGTACTTC	CASSVDGGSYEQYF
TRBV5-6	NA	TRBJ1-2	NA	TGTGCCAGCAGCTCGGGGTTAGGGAGTCACTTCTCTTCAAGCTATGGCTACACCTTC	CASSSGLGSHFSSSYGYTF
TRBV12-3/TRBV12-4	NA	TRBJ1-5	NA	TGTGCCAGCAGTTTGCAGGGGAATCAGCCCCAGCATTTT	CASSLQGNQPQHF
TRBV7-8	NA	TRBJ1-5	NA	TGTGCCAGCAGCTTAGCAATGGGGGGCATGGATCAGCCCCAGCATTTT	CASSLAMGGMDQPQHF
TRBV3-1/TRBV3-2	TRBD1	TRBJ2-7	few	TGTGCCAGCAGCCAAGATCTACACCGGGACAGGGCCACCGGAAGCTCCTACGAGCAGTACTTC	CASSQDLHRDRATGSSYEQYF